These 10 T cell receptor beta chains share one sample of origin, sequenced in a study of T cells after yellow fever vaccination. Each CDR3 protein gets one entry after TCRdb re-called the 5' RACE reads with MiXCR. This repertoire shows about 220,000 distinct CDR3 sequences, approximately 3.3% found once; its top ten account for about 3.3%. Specimen: CD4+ T cells sorted from PBMCs, collected 10 days after the yellow fever booster vaccination. These receptors were taken from a man aged 18 to 30 who received the YFV17D yellow fever vaccine.

This clonotype showed up many times. Here the CDR3 DNA reads TGTGCCAGCAGCTTGGTAGACAACCAGCCCCAGCATTTT. Its protein product is CASSLVDNQPQHF. The chain combines TRBV7-2 with TRBJ1-5; D unresolved. The V and J ends lost 3 bases and 7 bases respectively, with 10 bases between them. CDR3 length: 13 amino acids. Germline V lookup: CDR1 SGHTA, CDR2 FQGNSA.

The chain joins TRBV11-2 to TRBJ2-2; D perhaps matches TRBD2 (6 bases). The CDR3 extends over 14 amino acids. V shed 6 bases and J shed 1 base, with 9 bases lying between them. Germline CDR1 SGHAT, CDR2 FQNNGV. CDR3 in amino acids: CASSGLRNTGELFF. The CDR3 DNA is TGTGCCAGCAGTGGACTACGGAACACCGGGGAGCTGTTTTTT.

This clonotype has ten or more counts. The chain employs TRBV25-1 and TRBJ1-2; D call uncertain. Germline-derived CDR1 and CDR2 are MGHDK and SYGVNS. V shed 2 bases and J shed 4 bases, with 11 bases lying between them. The CDR3 runs to 14 residues. CDR3 amino acids: CASSEIVSSYGYTF. The CDR3 DNA reads TGTGCCAGCAGTGAAATAGTTTCGTCCTATGGCTACACCTTC.

This clonotype was observed at least ten times. The chain uses TRBV18 and TRBJ1-2, with D tentatively TRBD1 (6 bases). V lost 2 bases, J lost 2 bases, and 12 bases lay in between. CDR3 length: 15 residues. CDR1 is KGHSH and CDR2 is LQKENI in the germline V gene. In DNA form, the CDR3 reads TGTGCCAGCTCACCAACCGGACAGATGAACTATGGCTACACCTTC. The encoded protein is CASSPTGQMNYGYTF.

The table lists this clonotype with many counts. The chain combines TRBV5-4 with TRBJ2-1, with 12 bases lining up with TRBD2. There are 15 residues in the CDR3. The germline CDR1 and CDR2 sequences are SGHNT and YYREEE (reference sequence). Trimming took 5 bases from V and 5 from J; bases not matched to a gene: 5. CDR3 coding DNA: TGTGCCAGCAGTCCGACTAGCGGGGGCCACAATGAGCAGTTCTTC. It codes for CASSPTSGGHNEQFF.

This clonotype was detected only a few times. This chain joins TRBV3-1 and TRBJ2-3; TRBD2 matches at 9 bases. The germline V gene encodes CDR1 LGHDT and CDR2 YNNKEL (reference sequence). With 4 bases clipped from V and 2 bases from J, the junction kept 4 bases outside the gene matches. This CDR3 is built from 15 residues. This CDR3 is CASSRSGGHTDTQYF. The CDR3 DNA sequence: TGTGCCAGCAGCCGTAGCGGGGGCCACACAGATACGCAGTATTTT.

This clonotype was seen many times. CDR3 DNA sequence: TGTGCCAGCAGCTACTCGGGATATAGCAATCAGCCCCAGCATTTT. This translates into CASSYSGYSNQPQHF. V and J are TRBV7-2 and TRBJ1-5; no definite D call. Per the germline V gene, CDR1 is SGHTA and CDR2 is FQGNSA. V dropped 4 bases and J dropped 0 bases, with 10 bases sitting between them. This CDR3 has 15 amino acids.

This clonotype was detected only a few times. J is TRBJ1-2 and V is TRBV9; D unclear. This CDR3 region has 15 residues. Trimming took 4 bases from V and 5 from J, leaving 18 bases between them. CDR1 and CDR2 (germline): SGDLS, YYNGEE. The CDR3 nucleotides read TGTGCCAGCAGCCCAGCGGCAGATCTTACTTATGGCTACACCTTC. Amino acids: CASSPAADLTYGYTF.

This clonotype was counted many times. This chain joins TRBV7-2 and TRBJ2-3; the match to TRBD2 covers 9 bases. The CDR3 extends over 16 amino acids. Trimming took 7 bases from V and 1 from J; bases not matched to a gene: 9. CDR1 is SGHTA, CDR2 FQGNSA, per germline. The CDR3 reads CASNRRRGGRTDTQYF. The CDR3 region has the DNA TGTGCCAGCAACCGCCGGCGGGGGGGCCGCACAGATACGCAGTATTTT.

The chain recombines TRBV10-1 with TRBJ2-3; no definite D call. Germline loops: CDR1 WNHNN, CDR2 SYGVQD (reference sequence). This CDR3 spans 11 amino acids. V was pared by 8 bases and J by 2 bases, with 5 bases between. The CDR3 loop is CASCNTDTQYF. The CDR3 coding sequence is TGCGCCAGCTGCAACACAGATACGCAGTATTTT.